This T cell receptor beta chain is from a study of identical twins. The sample holds a few counts of this clonotype. The CDR3 spans 14 residues. Trimming pared 4 bases from V and 3 bases from J, leaving 13 bases between. Germline CDR1 is KGHSH and CDR2 is LQKENI. A single record per CDR3 protein comes from TCRdb applying MiXCR to the 5' RACE reads. Of hundreds of thousands of distinct CDR3 sequences in the sample, around 10% are singletons; the top ten hold around 5%. The sequence came from a woman younger than 35 in good health. The chain employs TRBV18 and TRBJ2-7; D is possibly TRBD1 (6 bases). The sample taken for sequencing was memory (CD45RO+) T cells sorted from blood. CDR3 nucleotide sequence: TGTGCCAGCTCACATAGGACAGAGTTCTACGAGCAGTACTTC. Its protein product is CASSHRTEFYEQYF.